The clone carrying this T cell receptor (beta chain) was detected once. Trimming removed 2 bases from V and 1 base from J; junction bases left unmatched: 1. From germline, CDR1 is MNHEY and CDR2 SMNVEV (reference sequence). CDR3 length: 14 residues. The data stem from a study of cytomegalovirus exposure and HLA in healthy donors. 13 Jbeta primers and 60 Vbeta primers were used for the PCR. Profiling relied on immunoSEQ multiplex PCR, and the TCRdb table lists in-frame clones only, not all of them. The table lists fewer than 250,000 clones, roughly 80% of them singletons. Sequenced sample: PBMCs. This receptor was obtained from a male donor in good health and CMV-seronegative. This chain connects TRBV27 to TRBJ2-5; 7 bases match TRBD2. The CDR3 is CASSLAGAQETQYF. As DNA, the CDR3 is TGTGCCAGCAGTTTAGCGGGAGCCCAAGAGACCCAGTACTTC.